This TCR beta chain is drawn from a study of T-cell memory formation after mild COVID-19. Overall study: Largely donor-specific TCR clusters were found.

UMIs and sample barcodes were carried by the TCR alpha and TCR beta cDNA libraries that 5'RACE produced using constant-segment primers. One entry per CDR3 protein, called by TCRdb with MiXCR from the 5' RACE reads. The sample carries about half a million distinct CDR3 sequences, around a sixth recorded once. A remark on this clonotype: Its antigen is unknown.

General study points: Day 37-peaking second-wave clones had unconfirmed SARS-CoV-2 specificity. Certain responding clones were present in pre-infection memory, suggesting participation of cross-reactive memory.

This CDR3 spans 14 amino acids. Germline values: CDR1 SGHTA, CDR2 FQGNSA. The V gene end was trimmed by 5 bases and the J gene end by 8 bases; junction bases not matched to a gene: 8. This sequence was found in an adult woman who had mild COVID-19 (a few samples of this study predate the infection). Cell type and time point are not known. The sequencing sample was made of PBMCs or a T cell subset sorted from them (not recorded which). The rearrangement links TRBV7-2 to TRBJ2-1; 8 bases fit TRBD2. CDR3 DNA sequence: TGTGCCAGCAGCGTCGGACTAGCTAGCGATGAGCAGTTCTTC. This sequence encodes CASSVGLASDEQFF. Combining the CDR3 with reference TRBV7-2 and TRBJ2-1 gives the whole variable domain GAGVSQSPSNKVTEKGKDVELRCDPISGHTALYWYRQSLGQGLEFLIYFQGNSAPDKSGLPSDRFSAERTGGSVSTLTIQRTQQEDSAVYLCASSVGLASDEQFFGPGTRLTVL.